These 5 T cell receptor beta chains were sequenced from one sample in a study of blood T cells in healthy people across ages. The second PCR ran about 6 to 11 cycles with a sample-barcoded 5' primer and J-beta primers. Using its own MiXCR run on the 5' RACE reads, TCRdb lists one record per CDR3 protein. The sample lists about 1.1 million distinct CDR3 sequences, roughly two fifths occurring once. The material sequenced was blood. These receptors were taken from a man between 18 and 29 years old in good health.

This clonotype was counted ten times or more. This chain links TRBV6-5 with TRBJ1-2; D is unclear. Germline values: CDR1 MNHEY, CDR2 SVGAGI. The CDR3 runs 11 residues. Trimming cost V 6 bases and J 8 bases, with 10 bases left between them. CDR3 bases: TGTGCCAGCAGCCGAGGTCGCGGCTACACCTTC. It specifies CASSRGRGYTF.

This clonotype was seen only a few times. The CDR3 DNA reads as TGTGCCAGCAGCGGAAACAATGAGCAGTACTTC. Translating gives CASSGNNEQYF. The chain is built from TRBV9 and TRBJ2-7; D not resolved. The CDR3 runs to 11 residues. The germline V gene has CDR1 SGDLS and CDR2 YYNGEE. V shed 3 bases and J shed 7 bases, with 8 bases lying between them.

The table lists this clonotype with many counts. A junction end diverges from the germline sequence, so it may reflect a read error. The chain recombines TRBV12-3 or TRBV12-4 with TRBJ2-1; D is possibly TRBD1 or TRBD2 (5 bases each). CDR3 size: 16 residues. CDR3 nucleotides: TGTGCCAGCAGCTTAGCCCCAGGGAGCTCCTACAATGAGCAGTTCTTC. Amino acid sequence: CASSLAPGSSYNEQFF.

The chain has TRBV18 and TRBJ2-3; 8 bases fit TRBD2. The CDR3 extends over 16 amino acids. V lost 0 bases, J lost 1 base, and 3 bases stayed unmatched. Germline V gene data show CDR1 as KGHSH and CDR2 as LQKENI. CDR3 residues: CASSPPLAGRTDTQYF. CDR3 nucleotides: TGTGCCAGCTCACCACCGTTAGCGGGGCGCACAGATACGCAGTATTTT.

CDR3 nucleotides: TGCAGTGCTAGAACAGAGTGGGGGACAGGTGAAGCTTTCTTT. It translates to CSARTEWGTGEAFF. The rearrangement uses TRBV20-1 and TRBJ1-1; 8 nucleotides align to TRBD1. The V gene's germline CDR1 is DFQATT and CDR2 SNEGSKA (reference sequence). This CDR3 has 14 residues. With V trimmed by 2 bases and J by 7 bases, 9 bases remained unmatched.